Listed below are T cell receptor beta chains from one sample, sequenced in a study of T-cell memory formation after mild COVID-19. TCRdb ran MiXCR on the 5' RACE reads and lists one entry per CDR3 protein. This table holds a few hundred thousand distinct CDR3 sequences, over 25% found once. The sequenced sample was PBMCs or a T cell subset sorted from them (not recorded which). These receptors were obtained from an adult woman who had mild COVID-19 (a few samples of this study predate the infection). Cell type and time point are not known. CDR3s include the opening cysteine and the closing phenylalanine or tryptophan. A D gene is named only where the DNA matches it firmly. Only part of the rows carry a size: once, few, many, or a class if the clone is expanded.

d_call j_call v_call clone_size cdr3_aa cdr3_nt
TRBD1 TRBJ2-5 TRBV9 few CASSIRQGGLQETQYF TGTGCCAGCAGCATACGACAGGGGGGCCTACAAGAGACCCAGTACTTC
. TRBJ2-3 TRBV29-1 many CSVDGGTDTQYF TGCAGCGTTGATGGTGGCACAGATACGCAGTATTTT
TRBD1 TRBJ1-6 TRBV18 . CASSPLDRGLNSPLHF TGTGCCAGCTCACCGCTAGACAGGGGGCTTAATTCACCCCTCCACTTT
. TRBJ2-7 TRBV9 . CASSEEGRGASYEQYF TGTGCCAGCAGCGAAGAGGGTCGCGGGGCCTCCTACGAGCAGTACTTC
TRBD1 TRBJ1-2 TRBV6-1 . CASSDPGTGSYYGYTF TGTGCCAGCAGTGACCCCGGGACAGGGTCCTACTATGGCTACACCTTC
. TRBJ1-6 TRBV5-5 . CASSLAGPRPLHF TGTGCCAGCAGCTTGGCTGGCCCCCGGCCCCTCCACTTT
TRBD1 TRBJ2-5 TRBV12-3/TRBV12-4 few CASSSQTGGQETQYF TGTGCCAGCAGTTCCCAGACAGGGGGCCAAGAGACCCAGTACTTC
. TRBJ1-1 TRBV5-1 . CASSLGTVPFF TGCGCCAGCAGCTTGGGGACCGTACCTTTCTTT
. TRBJ1-2 TRBV7-8 . CASSSLLGGADYTF TGTGCCAGCAGCTCACTCCTCGGAGGAGCGGACTACACCTTC
. TRBJ2-3 TRBV7-8 few CASSLGRTGHFTDTQYF TGTGCCAGCAGCTTAGGTAGAACGGGACACTTCACAGATACGCAGTATTTT
. TRBJ2-7 TRBV4-2 . CASSQNMALEQYF TGTGCCAGCAGCCAAAACATGGCTCTGGAGCAGTACTTC
. TRBJ2-5 TRBV5-1 many CASSSQGIQETQYF TGCGCCAGCAGCTCTCAGGGGATTCAAGAGACCCAGTACTTC
. TRBJ2-2 TRBV4-1 once CASSQARGFNTGELFF TGCGCCAGCAGCCAAGCGCGGGGCTTCAACACCGGGGAGCTGTTTTTT
TRBD2 TRBJ2-1 TRBV14 many CASSKFSGGEQFF TGTGCCAGCAGCAAATTTAGCGGGGGCGAGCAGTTCTTC
. TRBJ1-2 TRBV7-8 . CASSLAGGRLDGYTF TGTGCCAGCAGCTTAGCCGGGGGGAGGTTGGATGGCTACACCTTC
TRBD2 TRBJ2-7 TRBV4-1 . CASSSLGLAGSEQYF TGCGCCAGCAGCTCTCTGGGACTAGCGGGTTCCGAGCAGTACTTC
. TRBJ2-2 TRBV4-3 few CASSQDEGDNTGELFF TGCGCCAGCAGCCAAGATGAGGGAGACAACACCGGGGAGCTGTTTTTT
. TRBJ1-4 TRBV12-3/TRBV12-4 . CASSLVGANEKLFF TGTGCCAGCAGTTTGGTAGGGGCTAATGAAAAACTGTTTTTT
TRBD2 TRBJ2-1 TRBV7-3 . CASSLGGLDRPFSYNEQFF TGTGCCAGCAGCTTAGGAGGACTAGATCGCCCATTCTCCTACAATGAGCAGTTCTTC
. TRBJ1-2 TRBV6-5 . CASSYDGGPGAQNYGYTF TGTGCCAGCAGTTACGATGGGGGCCCAGGGGCCCAAAACTATGGCTACACCTTC
. TRBJ1-1 TRBV6-1 . CASSETGQLNTEAFF TGTGCCAGCAGTGAGACTGGACAGCTGAACACTGAAGCTTTCTTT
TRBD1 TRBJ1-2 TRBV15 . CATSTGGGAPYGYTF TGTGCCACCAGCACTGGAGGGGGCGCCCCCTATGGCTACACCTTC
TRBD2 TRBJ2-7 TRBV6-2/TRBV6-3 . CASRTSGTRYEQYF TGTGCCAGCAGGACTAGCGGGACCCGCTACGAGCAGTACTTC
TRBD2 TRBJ2-7 TRBV20-1 . CSAHIAFGGGLAREQYF TGCAGTGCGCACATCGCGTTTGGCGGGGGACTGGCACGTGAGCAGTACTTC
TRBD1 TRBJ2-1 TRBV10-3 . CAISESGTGSNEQFF TGTGCCATCAGTGAGTCCGGGACAGGGAGCAATGAGCAGTTCTTC
. TRBJ2-5 TRBV7-2 . CASSGTQKPTETQYF TGTGCCAGCAGCGGGACTCAGAAGCCGACAGAGACCCAGTACTTC
. TRBJ1-2 TRBV10-3 few CAIRSEGAGYTF TGTGCCATCAGAAGCGAGGGTGCTGGCTACACCTTC
TRBD1 TRBJ1-2 TRBV15 . CATSRDQKGASGYTF TGTGCCACCAGCAGAGATCAAAAGGGGGCGTCTGGCTACACCTTC
. TRBJ2-5 TRBV7-6 . CASSFTLVGEETQYF TGTGCCAGCAGCTTTACCCTGGTCGGGGAAGAGACCCAGTACTTC
. TRBJ1-4 TRBV24-1 . CATSEPRDGEKLFF TGTGCCACCAGTGAACCCAGGGACGGTGAAAAACTGTTTTTT
. TRBJ2-2 TRBV7-8 . CASSPVTSSGELFF TGTGCCAGCAGTCCCGTGACATCATCCGGGGAGCTGTTTTTT
TRBD1 TRBJ1-1 TRBV20-1 few CSARSYRGMEAFF TGCAGTGCTAGATCCTACAGGGGCATGGAAGCTTTCTTT
. TRBJ1-2 TRBV10-3 . CAISESGAVIYGYTF TGTGCCATCAGTGAGTCGGGGGCAGTGATATATGGCTACACCTTC
. TRBJ2-7 TRBV20-1 . CSAPRGGGYEQYF TGCAGTGCACCGAGAGGGGGTGGGTACGAGCAGTACTTC